This is a list of T cell receptor beta chains from one sample in a study of blood T cell repertoires in COVID-19. The method was immunoSEQ multiplex PCR; TCRdb's version includes in-frame clones alone and lacks a portion of them. Of roughly 150,000 clones listed, around 89% were seen once; the top ten hold roughly 3%. The sample comprised peripheral blood. The receptors here all came from an older woman with active COVID-19. CDR3s include the opening cysteine and the closing phenylalanine or tryptophan. The order of the fields is J gene, clone size, D gene, V gene, CDR3 DNA, CDR3 protein. A D gene is named only where the DNA matches it firmly. For some rows the clone size is stated as once, few or many, or as a class when expanded; others skip it.

J: TRBJ2-7; size: NA; D: TRBD2; V: TRBV5-5; DNA: TGTGCCAGCAGCTTGACTAGCGGGAGCTACGAGCAGTACTTC; CDR3: CASSLTSGSYEQYF
J: TRBJ2-5; size: few; D: TRBD2; V: TRBV7-2; DNA: TGTGCCAGCAGCGGAAGGGGACTAGCGGGAGGCTTGAGGGAGACCCAGTACTTC; CDR3: CASSGRGLAGGLRETQYF
J: TRBJ1-1; size: NA; D: NA; V: TRBV7-8; DNA: TGTGCCAGCAGCGTATACACTGAAGCTTTCTTT; CDR3: CASSVYTEAFF
J: TRBJ2-4; size: once; D: TRBD1; V: TRBV27; DNA: TGTGCCAGCAGTCCCGGGACAGGGGGGAAAAACATTCAGTACTTC; CDR3: CASSPGTGGKNIQYF
J: TRBJ1-2; size: NA; D: NA; V: TRBV30; DNA: TGTGCCTGGAACCCCCCTGACAGGTTTGGATATGGCTACACCTTC; CDR3: CAWNPPDRFGYGYTF
J: TRBJ1-6; size: NA; D: TRBD1; V: TRBV19; DNA: TGTGCCAGTAGATACGACAGGGGCAACTCACCCCTCCACTTT; CDR3: CASRYDRGNSPLHF
J: TRBJ1-1; size: once; D: TRBD1; V: TRBV18; DNA: TGTGCCAGCTCACCGGAGACAGGGCGTCACACTGAAGCTTTCTTT; CDR3: CASSPETGRHTEAFF
J: TRBJ1-1; size: once; D: TRBD1; V: TRBV2; DNA: TGTGCCAGCACCGGGACAGGGATGAACACTGAAGCTTTCTTT; CDR3: CASTGTGMNTEAFF
J: TRBJ2-1; size: NA; D: NA; V: TRBV7-3; DNA: TGTGCCAGCAGCTCCCAGCCCAGGGAGGCGGAGCAGTTCTTC; CDR3: CASSSQPREAEQFF
J: TRBJ1-6; size: NA; D: NA; V: TRBV19; DNA: TGTGCCAGTAGTATCGCAGGGAAAAATTCACCCCTCCACTTT; CDR3: CASSIAGKNSPLHF
J: TRBJ1-2; size: NA; D: NA; V: TRBV28; DNA: TGTGCCAGCAGTTTATGGGAGAACTATGGCTACACCTTC; CDR3: CASSLWENYGYTF
J: TRBJ2-3; size: NA; D: TRBD1; V: TRBV7-2; DNA: TGTGCCAGCAGCTTCGGGACAGGGACAGATACGCAGTATTTT; CDR3: CASSFGTGTDTQYF
J: TRBJ2-5; size: NA; D: NA; V: TRBV7-7; DNA: TGTGCTAGCAGCCCTACAGGCTTACAAGAGACCCAGTACTTC; CDR3: CASSPTGLQETQYF
J: TRBJ2-2; size: NA; D: TRBD1; V: TRBV29-1; DNA: TGCAGCGTCGAAATCGGGACAGTGAACACCGGGGAGCTGTTTTTT; CDR3: CSVEIGTVNTGELFF
J: TRBJ2-7; size: NA; D: NA; V: TRBV30; DNA: TGTGCCTGGAGCCCCCCCCTTTCTTACGAGCAGTACTTC; CDR3: CAWSPPLSYEQYF
J: TRBJ2-7; size: NA; D: TRBD1; V: TRBV7-7; DNA: TGTGCTAGCAGCCCCGGGACAGGGGCCTACGAGCAGTACTTC; CDR3: CASSPGTGAYEQYF
J: TRBJ2-5; size: NA; D: NA; V: TRBV7-3; DNA: TGTGCCAGCAGCTTGGACTCGAGTGTGGAGACCCAGTACTTC; CDR3: CASSLDSSVETQYF
J: TRBJ2-1; size: once; D: NA; V: TRBV5-6; DNA: TGTGCCAGCAGCTCGTGGCTTTGGCGGGTCGGCGATGAGCAGTTCTTC; CDR3: CASSSWLWRVGDEQFF
J: TRBJ2-6; size: NA; D: NA; V: TRBV20-1; DNA: TGCAGTGCTAGTTCTGGAGCGGTGCGGTCTGGGGCCAACGTCCTGACTTTC; CDR3: CSASSGAVRSGANVLTF
J: TRBJ1-5; size: NA; D: NA; V: TRBV18; DNA: TGTGCCAGCTCCCCGACAGGCCCTCATGGGCAGCCCCAGCATTTT; CDR3: CASSPTGPHGQPQHF
J: TRBJ1-5; size: NA; D: NA; V: TRBV6-1; DNA: TGTGCCAGCAGTGAATCAGGGATTAATCAGCCCCAGCATTTT; CDR3: CASSESGINQPQHF
J: TRBJ2-1; size: NA; D: TRBD2; V: TRBV18; DNA: TGTGCCAGCTCAATACTAGCGGGAGGGTCTGACGGTGAGCAGTTCTTC; CDR3: CASSILAGGSDGEQFF
J: TRBJ1-6; size: NA; D: NA; V: TRBV27; DNA: TGTGCCAGCAGTTTTGGGCAGAGGGTCTCACCCCTCCACTTT; CDR3: CASSFGQRVSPLHF
J: TRBJ2-5; size: NA; D: NA; V: TRBV20-1; DNA: TGCAGTGCAGCCAACAGGGAGACCCAGTACTTC; CDR3: CSAANRETQYF
J: TRBJ2-1; size: NA; D: NA; V: TRBV7-9; DNA: TGTGCCAGCAGCCACCGTCACGGGGTCTCCAATGAGCAGTTCTTC; CDR3: CASSHRHGVSNEQFF
J: TRBJ2-3; size: medium-sized; D: NA; V: TRBV19; DNA: TGTGCCAGTAGTATTCCAGTCGGCTATGAGGTCGCAGATACGCAGTATTTT; CDR3: CASSIPVGYEVADTQYF
J: TRBJ2-7; size: NA; D: TRBD2; V: TRBV6-2/TRBV6-3; DNA: TGTGCCAGCAGTCGGAGCGGGAGGGTAGACTACGAGCAGTACTTC; CDR3: CASSRSGRVDYEQYF
J: TRBJ1-2; size: NA; D: TRBD1; V: TRBV6-5; DNA: TGTGCCAGCGCAGGGGGCAAGGGGAACTATGGCTACACCTTC; CDR3: CASAGGKGNYGYTF
J: TRBJ2-1; size: NA; D: TRBD2; V: TRBV7-6; DNA: TGTGCCAGCAGCATTTATCGGGCTAGCGGATACAATGAGCAGTTCTTC; CDR3: CASSIYRASGYNEQFF
J: TRBJ2-3; size: NA; D: NA; V: TRBV5-1; DNA: TGCGCCAGCAGCTTGGGACACTCCAGCACAGATACGCAGTATTTT; CDR3: CASSLGHSSTDTQYF
J: TRBJ2-3; size: NA; D: TRBD2; V: TRBV4-2; DNA: TGTGCCAGCAGCCAAGATCCCGCCCTAGCGGACCACATCCGTAGGCAGTATTTT; CDR3: CASSQDPALADHIRRQYF
J: TRBJ2-2; size: once; D: NA; V: TRBV6-5; DNA: TGTGCCAGCAGGGATTCGGACAGACATCAGGGGGAGCTGTTTTTT; CDR3: CASRDSDRHQGELFF
J: TRBJ2-1; size: NA; D: TRBD2; V: TRBV5-5; DNA: TGTGCCAGCAGCTTGGACGGGAGGCCCTACAATGAGCAGTTCTTC; CDR3: CASSLDGRPYNEQFF
J: TRBJ2-3; size: NA; D: NA; V: TRBV28; DNA: TGTGCCAGCAGTTTAGTTTTCCCGAGCGGAGATGGCGCAGATACGCAGTATTTT; CDR3: CASSLVFPSGDGADTQYF
J: TRBJ1-4; size: NA; D: NA; V: TRBV28; DNA: TGTGCCAGCAGTTTAGGAGGGGCGGGAAACGAAAAACTGTTTTTT; CDR3: CASSLGGAGNEKLFF
J: TRBJ2-3; size: NA; D: TRBD2; V: TRBV5-1; DNA: TGCGCCAGCAGCTTCACTAGCGGGAGGGTCGCAGATACGCAGTATTTT; CDR3: CASSFTSGRVADTQYF
J: TRBJ1-5; size: NA; D: NA; V: TRBV6-2/TRBV6-3; DNA: TGTGCCAGCAGTCGCCAGGACATGGGCGGACAGCCCCAGCATTTT; CDR3: CASSRQDMGGQPQHF
J: TRBJ1-1; size: NA; D: NA; V: TRBV19; DNA: TGTGCCAGTAAGGGGGGGCGCAGAACTGAAGCTTTCTTT; CDR3: CASKGGRRTEAFF
J: TRBJ1-1; size: NA; D: NA; V: TRBV7-9; DNA: TGTGCCAGCAGCTTAGACAGCTCGAACACTGAAGCTTTCTTT; CDR3: CASSLDSSNTEAFF
J: TRBJ2-1; size: once; D: TRBD2; V: TRBV27; DNA: TGTGCCAGCAGTAGAAGCGGGGGTATCTACAATGAGCAGTTCTTC; CDR3: CASSRSGGIYNEQFF
J: TRBJ2-3; size: NA; D: TRBD1; V: TRBV7-9; DNA: TGTGCCAGCAGCCGGGACAGGGACCCAGATACGCAGTATTTT; CDR3: CASSRDRDPDTQYF
J: TRBJ1-2; size: NA; D: TRBD1; V: TRBV7-2; DNA: TGTGCCAGCAGCCCGGGACAGGCTTTGCGTGGCTACACCTTC; CDR3: CASSPGQALRGYTF
J: TRBJ2-7; size: NA; D: NA; V: TRBV18; DNA: TGTGCCAGCTCACCGGGGCTCTGGGACGAGCAGTACTTC; CDR3: CASSPGLWDEQYF
J: TRBJ2-1; size: NA; D: NA; V: TRBV19; DNA: TGTGCCAGTAGTGCAGGTTACAATGAGCAGTTCTTC; CDR3: CASSAGYNEQFF
J: TRBJ1-2; size: NA; D: NA; V: TRBV14; DNA: TGTGCCAGCAGCCAAGTTGCGGGGGTGGGCGGCTACACCTTC; CDR3: CASSQVAGVGGYTF
J: TRBJ1-1; size: NA; D: NA; V: TRBV21-1; DNA: TGTGCCAGCAGCAAAAAGCAGGGGGCTCGTGACACTGAAGCTTTCTTT; CDR3: CASSKKQGARDTEAFF
J: TRBJ2-6; size: NA; D: NA; V: TRBV5-1; DNA: TGCGCCAGCAGCTTGGCAGGGCAAGGAAGGTCTGGGGCCAACGTCCTGACTTTC; CDR3: CASSLAGQGRSGANVLTF
J: TRBJ2-1; size: few; D: TRBD2; V: TRBV27; DNA: TGTGCCAGCAGTCCCTACCGGACTAGCGGGAATGAGCAGTTCTTC; CDR3: CASSPYRTSGNEQFF
J: TRBJ2-3; size: NA; D: TRBD2; V: TRBV2; DNA: TGTGCCAGCAGTATGACTAGCGGGAGGTCGACAGATACGCAGTATTTT; CDR3: CASSMTSGRSTDTQYF
J: TRBJ2-1; size: NA; D: TRBD2; V: TRBV6-5; DNA: TGTGCCAGCGGGGGACTAGCGGGAGTCAATGAGCAGTTCTTC; CDR3: CASGGLAGVNEQFF
J: TRBJ2-1; size: NA; D: TRBD1; V: TRBV4-3; DNA: TGCGCCAGCAGCCAGGCTCGTGGGACAGTCTCCTACAATGAGCAGTTCTTC; CDR3: CASSQARGTVSYNEQFF